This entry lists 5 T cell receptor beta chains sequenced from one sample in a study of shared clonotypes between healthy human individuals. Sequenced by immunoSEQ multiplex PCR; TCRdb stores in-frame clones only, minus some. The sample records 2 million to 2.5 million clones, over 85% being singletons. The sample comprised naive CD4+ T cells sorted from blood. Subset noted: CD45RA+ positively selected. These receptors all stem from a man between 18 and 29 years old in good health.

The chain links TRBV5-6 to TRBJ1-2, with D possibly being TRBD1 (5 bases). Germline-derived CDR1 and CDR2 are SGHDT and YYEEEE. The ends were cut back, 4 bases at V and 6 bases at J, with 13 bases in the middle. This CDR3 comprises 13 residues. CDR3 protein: CASSLGGNDGYTF. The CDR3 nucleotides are TGTGCCAGCAGCCTGGGGGGAAATGATGGCTACACCTTC.

The CDR3, as DNA: TGCGCCAGCAGCTTGGACGGACAGGTTAATCAGCCCCAGCATTTT. Amino acid sequence: CASSLDGQVNQPQHF. This chain connects TRBV5-1 to TRBJ1-5; 7 bases are shared with TRBD1. The germline gives CDR1 SGHRS, CDR2 YFSETQ. This CDR3 is 15 amino acids long. V lost 0 bases to trimming and J lost 4 bases; unmatched junction nucleotides: 4. Together with reference TRBV5-1 and TRBJ1-5, the CDR3 gives the full variable domain: KAGVTQTPRYLIKTRGQQVTLSCSPISGHRSVSWYQQTPGQGLQFLFEYFSETQRNKGNFPGRFSGRQFSNSRSEMNVSTLELGDSALYLCASSLDGQVNQPQHFGDGTRLSIL.

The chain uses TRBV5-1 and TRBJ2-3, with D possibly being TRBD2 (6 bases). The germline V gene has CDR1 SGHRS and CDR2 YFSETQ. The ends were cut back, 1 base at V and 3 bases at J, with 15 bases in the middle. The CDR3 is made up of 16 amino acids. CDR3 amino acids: CASSLRVHGTTDTQYF. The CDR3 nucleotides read TGCGCCAGCAGCTTGAGGGTGCACGGGACTACAGATACGCAGTATTTT.

This CDR3 reads CASRSTGGVDYGYTF. In DNA form, the CDR3 reads TGCGCCAGCAGATCCACGGGGGGAGTAGACTATGGCTACACCTTC. The V call is TRBV5-1, the J call TRBJ1-2; weak D call: TRBD1 (5 bases). Germline V gene data show CDR1 as SGHRS and CDR2 as YFSETQ. Trimming left V 5 bases short and J 3 bases short, with 17 bases between. CDR3 length equals 15 residues.

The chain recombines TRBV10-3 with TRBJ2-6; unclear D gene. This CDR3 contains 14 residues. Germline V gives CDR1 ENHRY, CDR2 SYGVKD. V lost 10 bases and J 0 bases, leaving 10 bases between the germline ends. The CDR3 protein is CATRLGSGANVLTF. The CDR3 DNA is TGTGCCACCCGGTTGGGCTCTGGGGCCAACGTCCTGACTTTC.